This T cell receptor beta chain is from a study of cytomegalovirus exposure and HLA in healthy donors. Study overall: Falling in the Caucasian-associated ancestry cluster were 81% of around 370 genotyped donors.

In the PCR, 60 Vbeta and 13 Jbeta primers were used. Sequencing was performed with immunoSEQ multiplex PCR; in TCRdb, only in-frame clones are kept and a portion is missing. Of approximately 150,000 clones listed, around 79% are singletons. Between the trimmed V and J ends, which lost 7 bases and 4 bases, there was a span of 11 bases. CDR1 is MNHEY and CDR2 is SVGAGI in the germline V gene. CDR3 length equals 14 residues. Regarding this clone: What it recognizes is unknown.

Notes on the study in general: A prior analysis recorded that most TCR beta V segments were productive about 90% or about 30% of the time. When analyzed later, a missense DCLRE1C variant was found to be linked to TCR beta V- and J-gene trimming. The investigators catalogued some 150 TCR beta chains as cytomegalovirus-associated.

The material sequenced was PBMCs. This clonotype was sampled from a woman aged 25 to 39 in good health and CMV-seronegative. This chain joins TRBV6-5 and TRBJ1-6, with D possibly being TRBD1 (5 bases). The CDR3 DNA is TGTGCCAGCAACGCAGGGCGGTATAATTCACCCCTCCACTTT. This translates into CASNAGRYNSPLHF.